The entry below describes one T cell receptor beta chain. This sample was included in a study of T cell changes during pregnancy in multiple sclerosis. Trimming cost V 5 bases and J 3 bases; bases outside gene matches: 7. Germline V gene sequence: CDR1 MGHDK, CDR2 SYGVNS. This CDR3 contains 14 residues. The table came from immunoSEQ multiplex PCR; TCRdb's copy has only in-frame clones and leaves some out. The sample carries about 16,000 clones, around 95% recorded once. The sample consisted of peripheral blood, taken in the third trimester of pregnancy. The origin of this receptor is a female donor with multiple sclerosis, enrolled in a pregnancy study. The rearrangement links TRBV25-1 to TRBJ2-7; 7 bases match TRBD2. This CDR3 reads CASSWGGANYEQYF. Here the CDR3 DNA reads TGTGCCAGCAGTTGGGGAGGGGCGAACTACGAGCAGTACTTC.